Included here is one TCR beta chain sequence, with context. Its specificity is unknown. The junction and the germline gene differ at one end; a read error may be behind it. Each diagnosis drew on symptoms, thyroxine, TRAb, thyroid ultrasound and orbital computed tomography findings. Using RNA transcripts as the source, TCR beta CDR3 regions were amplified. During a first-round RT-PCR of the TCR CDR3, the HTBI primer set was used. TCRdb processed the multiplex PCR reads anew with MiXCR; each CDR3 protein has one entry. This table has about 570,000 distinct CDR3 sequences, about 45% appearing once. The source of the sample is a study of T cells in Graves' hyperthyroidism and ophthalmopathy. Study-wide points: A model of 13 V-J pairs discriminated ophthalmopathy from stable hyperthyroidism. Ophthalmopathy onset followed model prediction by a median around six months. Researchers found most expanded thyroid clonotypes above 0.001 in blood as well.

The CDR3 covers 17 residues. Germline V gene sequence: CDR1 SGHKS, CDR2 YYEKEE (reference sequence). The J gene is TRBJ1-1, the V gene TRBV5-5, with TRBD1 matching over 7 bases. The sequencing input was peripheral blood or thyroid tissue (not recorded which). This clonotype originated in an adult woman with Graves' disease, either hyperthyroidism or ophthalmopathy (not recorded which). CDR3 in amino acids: CASSLDIQGRIGTEALF. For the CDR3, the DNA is TGTGCCAGCAGCCTTGACATACAGGGGCGGATTGGGACTGAAGCTCTCTTT.